This T cell receptor (beta chain) is drawn from a study of blood T cell repertoires in COVID-19. Study details: The origin of the acute and convalescent COVID-19 samples was the United States, Italy and Spain.

In the authors' workflow: Estimates of nucleated cell counts were drawn from the amplification of reference gene primers. Clones were read by immunoSEQ multiplex PCR, and TCRdb kept only the in-frame ones, dropping some. V and J calls and clone size come straight from that table; D and trimming were deduced from the DNA. In the table there are approximately 150,000 clones, approximately 83% of which are singletons. The V segment lost 7 bases and the J segment 10 bases; nucleotides outside the gene matches: 8. The CDR3 runs to 13 residues. Per germline, CDR1 SGHTS and CDR2 YDEGEE. The chain combines TRBV5-8 with TRBJ2-1; 10 bases are shared with TRBD2. The sample comprised peripheral blood. The sequence came from a man between 65 and 79 years old with active or convalescent COVID-19. CDR3: CASGSGGPREQFF. In DNA, the CDR3 is TGTGCCAGCGGTAGCGGGGGGCCAAGAGAGCAGTTCTTC. Based on the CDR3 plus reference TRBV5-8 and TRBJ2-1, the full variable domain is EAGVTQSPTHLIKTRGQQATLRCSPISGHTSVYWYQQALGLGLQFLLWYDEGEERNRGNFPPRFSGRQFPNYSSELNVNALELEDSALYLCASGSGGPREQFFGPGTRLTVL.